The rows below give T cell receptor beta chains drawn from one sample of a study of naive and memory T cell subsets. TCRdb redid the calling of the 5' RACE reads with MiXCR, one entry per CDR3 protein. The sample includes roughly 60,000 distinct CDR3 sequences, 8% of them seen just once. These receptor sequences come from a female donor in good health. CDR3s include the opening cysteine and the closing phenylalanine or tryptophan. Clone size, where shown, is once, few, many, or a class for clones that have expanded.

>many|TRBJ2-3|TRBV27
CASISQGTPRGRLDTQYF
>.|TRBJ2-1|TRBV30
CAWGVVDNEQFF
>.|TRBJ2-3|TRBV14
CASSQDRAALTDTQYF
>few|TRBJ2-5|TRBV19
CASSLGTGGETQYF
>.|TRBJ2-3|TRBV30
CAWTEDRVSTDTQYF
>.|TRBJ1-2|TRBV5-4
CASSEGYYGYTF
>many|TRBJ2-7|TRBV6-2/TRBV6-3
CASSLYYEQYF
>few|TRBJ2-3|TRBV20-1
CSAPVAGGADTQYF
>.|TRBJ2-7|TRBV29-1
CSVATGTGKYEQYF
>once|TRBJ1-2|TRBV2
CASSGQYYGYTF
>few|TRBJ1-1|TRBV18
CASSPLAFMNTEAFF
>many|TRBJ1-2|TRBV6-5
CASRVDVRGNYGYTF
>many|TRBJ2-1|TRBV14
CASSPPSGRAREQFF
>many|TRBJ2-2|TRBV5-1
CASSSGQGTPGELFF
>many|TRBJ1-5|TRBV20-1
CSASPDSNQPQHF
>.|TRBJ2-5|TRBV29-1
CSTVAAGKETQYF
>few|TRBJ2-4|TRBV19
CASSIDNSGGSKNIQYF
>.|TRBJ2-3|TRBV7-8
CASSLVRLAGGVTQYF
>.|TRBJ2-3|TRBV5-1
CASTWGGLSTDTQYF
>.|TRBJ2-3|TRBV12-3/TRBV12-4
CASSLNRGSTDTQYF
>few|TRBJ2-5|TRBV28
CASSYSMLAGAETQYF
>many|TRBJ2-2|TRBV20-1
CSASVSAAPNTGELFF
>many|TRBJ1-2|TRBV29-1
CSVGEVNYGYTF
>many|TRBJ1-5|TRBV19
CASSPGTGGNQPQHF
>many|TRBJ2-7|TRBV6-2/TRBV6-3
CASSYLRDYEQYF
>many|TRBJ1-5|TRBV12-3/TRBV12-4
CASSLTGGRNQPQHF